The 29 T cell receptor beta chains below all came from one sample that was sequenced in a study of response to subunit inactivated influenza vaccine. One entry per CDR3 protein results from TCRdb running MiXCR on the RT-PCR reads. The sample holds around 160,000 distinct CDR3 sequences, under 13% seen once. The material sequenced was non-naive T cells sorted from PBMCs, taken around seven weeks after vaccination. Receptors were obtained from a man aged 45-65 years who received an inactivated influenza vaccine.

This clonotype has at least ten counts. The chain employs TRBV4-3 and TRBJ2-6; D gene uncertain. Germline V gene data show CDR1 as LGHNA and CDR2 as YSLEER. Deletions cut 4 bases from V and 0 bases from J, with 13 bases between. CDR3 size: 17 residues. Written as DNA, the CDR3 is TGCGCCAGCAGCCGAGGAGTCCTGAGCTCTGGGGCCAACGTCCTGACTTTC. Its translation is CASSRGVLSSGANVLTF.

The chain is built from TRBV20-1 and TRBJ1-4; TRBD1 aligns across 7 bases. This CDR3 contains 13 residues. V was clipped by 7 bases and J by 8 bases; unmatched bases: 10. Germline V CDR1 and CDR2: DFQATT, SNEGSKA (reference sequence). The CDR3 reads CSVPNDRDEKLFF. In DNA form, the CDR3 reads TGCAGTGTCCCGAACGACAGGGACGAAAAACTGTTTTTT.

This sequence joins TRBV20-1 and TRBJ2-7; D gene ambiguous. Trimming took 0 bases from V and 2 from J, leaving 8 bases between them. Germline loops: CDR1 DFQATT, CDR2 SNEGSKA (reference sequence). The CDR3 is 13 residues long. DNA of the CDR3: TGCAGTGCTAGAGATATAAGAACCTACGAGCAGTACTTC. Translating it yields CSARDIRTYEQYF.

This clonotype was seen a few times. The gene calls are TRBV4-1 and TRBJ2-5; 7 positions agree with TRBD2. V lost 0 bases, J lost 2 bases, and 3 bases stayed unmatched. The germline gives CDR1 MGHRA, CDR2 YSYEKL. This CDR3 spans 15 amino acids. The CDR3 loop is CASSQDPGLQETQYF. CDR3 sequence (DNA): TGCGCCAGCAGCCAAGATCCGGGACTACAAGAGACCCAGTACTTC.

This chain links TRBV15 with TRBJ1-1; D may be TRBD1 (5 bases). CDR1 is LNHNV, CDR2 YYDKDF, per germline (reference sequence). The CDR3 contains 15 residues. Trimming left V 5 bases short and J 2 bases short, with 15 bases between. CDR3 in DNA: TGTGCCACCAGCCGTCGGGACGGAAAAAACACTGAAGCTTTCTTT. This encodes CATSRRDGKNTEAFF.

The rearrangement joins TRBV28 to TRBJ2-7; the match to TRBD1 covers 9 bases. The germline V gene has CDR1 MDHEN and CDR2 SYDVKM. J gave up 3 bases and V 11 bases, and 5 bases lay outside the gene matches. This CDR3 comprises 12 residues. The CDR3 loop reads CASRTGDYEQYF. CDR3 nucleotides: TGTGCCTCCAGGACAGGGGACTACGAGCAGTACTTC.

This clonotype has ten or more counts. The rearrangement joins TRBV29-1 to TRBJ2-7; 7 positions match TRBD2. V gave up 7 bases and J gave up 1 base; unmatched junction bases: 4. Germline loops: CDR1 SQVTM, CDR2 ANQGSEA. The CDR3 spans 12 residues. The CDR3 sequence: CSAGDYSYEQYF. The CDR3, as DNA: TGCAGCGCTGGGGACTATTCCTACGAGCAGTACTTC.

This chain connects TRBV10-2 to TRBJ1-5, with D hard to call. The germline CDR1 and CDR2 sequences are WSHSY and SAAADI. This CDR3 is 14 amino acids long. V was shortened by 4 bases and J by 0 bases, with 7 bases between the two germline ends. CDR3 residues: CASSGQNSNQPQHF. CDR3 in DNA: TGCGCCAGCAGTGGACAAAATAGCAATCAGCCCCAGCATTTT.

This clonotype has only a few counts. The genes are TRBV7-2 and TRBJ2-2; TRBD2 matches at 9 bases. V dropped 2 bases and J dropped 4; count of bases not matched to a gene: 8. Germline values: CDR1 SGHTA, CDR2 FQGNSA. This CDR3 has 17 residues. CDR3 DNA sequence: TGTGCCAGCAGCTTAACTTACAGACTAGCGGCCACCGGGGAGCTGTTTTTT. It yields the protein CASSLTYRLAATGELFF.

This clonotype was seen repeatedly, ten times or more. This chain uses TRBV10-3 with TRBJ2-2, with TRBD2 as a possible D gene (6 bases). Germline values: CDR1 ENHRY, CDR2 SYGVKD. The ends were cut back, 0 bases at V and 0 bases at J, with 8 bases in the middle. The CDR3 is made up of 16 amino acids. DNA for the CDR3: TGTGCCATCAGTGAGTCAACTAGCTCGAACACCGGGGAGCTGTTTTTT. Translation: CAISESTSSNTGELFF.

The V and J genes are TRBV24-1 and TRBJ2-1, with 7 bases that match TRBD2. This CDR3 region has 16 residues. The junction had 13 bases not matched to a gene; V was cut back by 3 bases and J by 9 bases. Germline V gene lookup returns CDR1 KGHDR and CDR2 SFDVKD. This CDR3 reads CATSDRVKREGVEQFF. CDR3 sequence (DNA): TGTGCCACCAGTGATAGGGTTAAGCGGGAAGGGGTTGAGCAGTTCTTC.

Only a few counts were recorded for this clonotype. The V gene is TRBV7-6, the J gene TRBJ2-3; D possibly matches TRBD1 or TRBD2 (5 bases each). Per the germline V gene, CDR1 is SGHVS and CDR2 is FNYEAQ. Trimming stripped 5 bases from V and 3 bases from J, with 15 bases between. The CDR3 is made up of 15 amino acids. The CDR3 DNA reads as TGTGCCAGCAGCGGGACGGGGAGTGGAACAGATACGCAGTATTTT. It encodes CASSGTGSGTDTQYF.

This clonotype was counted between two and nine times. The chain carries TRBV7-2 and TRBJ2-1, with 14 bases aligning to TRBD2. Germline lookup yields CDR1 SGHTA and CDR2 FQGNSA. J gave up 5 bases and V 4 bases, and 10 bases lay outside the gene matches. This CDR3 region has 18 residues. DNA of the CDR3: TGTGCCAGCAGCTCACTTCCGGGACTAGCGGGGGCGAACAATGAGCAGTTCTTC. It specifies CASSSLPGLAGANNEQFF.

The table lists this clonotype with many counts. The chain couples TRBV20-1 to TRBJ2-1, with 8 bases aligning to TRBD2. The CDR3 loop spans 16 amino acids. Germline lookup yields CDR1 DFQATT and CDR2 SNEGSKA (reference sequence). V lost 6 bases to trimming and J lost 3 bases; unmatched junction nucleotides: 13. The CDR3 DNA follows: TGCAGTGCCCAGCCTACAAGCGGGAGAAGCTACAATGAGCAGTTCTTC. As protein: CSAQPTSGRSYNEQFF.

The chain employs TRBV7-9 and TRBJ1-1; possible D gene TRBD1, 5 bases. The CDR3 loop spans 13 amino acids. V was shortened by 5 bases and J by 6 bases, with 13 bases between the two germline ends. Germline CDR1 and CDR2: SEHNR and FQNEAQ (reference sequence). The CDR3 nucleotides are TGTGCCAGCAGCGACAGTGGGTCCTCTGAAGCTTTCTTT. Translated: CASSDSGSSEAFF.

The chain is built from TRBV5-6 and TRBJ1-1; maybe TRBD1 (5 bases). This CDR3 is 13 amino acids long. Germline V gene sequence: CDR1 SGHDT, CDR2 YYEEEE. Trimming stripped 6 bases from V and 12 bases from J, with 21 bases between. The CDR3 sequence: CASNKHGGGPPFF. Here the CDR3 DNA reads TGTGCCAGCAATAAGCACGGGGGTGGACCCCCTTTCTTT.

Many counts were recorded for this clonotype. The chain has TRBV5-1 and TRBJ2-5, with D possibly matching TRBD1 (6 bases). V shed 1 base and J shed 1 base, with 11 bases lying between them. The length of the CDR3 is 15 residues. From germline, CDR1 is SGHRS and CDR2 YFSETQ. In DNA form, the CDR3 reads TGCGCCAGCAGCTTGTTTGGGGGCGCCCAAGAGACCCAGTACTTC. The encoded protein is CASSLFGGAQETQYF.

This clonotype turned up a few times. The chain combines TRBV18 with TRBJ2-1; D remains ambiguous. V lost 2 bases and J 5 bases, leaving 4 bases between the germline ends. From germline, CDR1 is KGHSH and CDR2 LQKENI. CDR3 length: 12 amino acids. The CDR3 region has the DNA TGTGCCAGCTCACCAAGGAACAATGAGCAGTTCTTC. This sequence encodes CASSPRNNEQFF.

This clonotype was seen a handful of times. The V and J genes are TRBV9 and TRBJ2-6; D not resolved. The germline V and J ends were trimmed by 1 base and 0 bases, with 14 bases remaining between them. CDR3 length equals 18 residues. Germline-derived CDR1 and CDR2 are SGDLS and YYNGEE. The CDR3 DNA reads TGTGCCAGCAGCGTAAGGGCAGGAGCCTACTCTGGGGCCAACGTCCTGACTTTC. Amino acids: CASSVRAGAYSGANVLTF. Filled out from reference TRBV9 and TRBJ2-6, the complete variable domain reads DSGVTQTPKHLITATGQRVTLRCSPRSGDLSVYWYQQSLDQGLQFLIQYYNGEERAKGNILERFSAQQFPDLHSELNLSSLELGDSALYFCASSVRAGAYSGANVLTFGAGSRLTVL.

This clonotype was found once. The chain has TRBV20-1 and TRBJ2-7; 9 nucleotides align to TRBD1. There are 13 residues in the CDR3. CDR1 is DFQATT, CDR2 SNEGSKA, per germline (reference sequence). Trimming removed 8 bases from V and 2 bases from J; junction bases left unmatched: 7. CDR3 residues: CSPRRTGAYEQYF. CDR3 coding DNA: TGCAGTCCCCGCCGGACAGGGGCCTACGAGCAGTACTTC.

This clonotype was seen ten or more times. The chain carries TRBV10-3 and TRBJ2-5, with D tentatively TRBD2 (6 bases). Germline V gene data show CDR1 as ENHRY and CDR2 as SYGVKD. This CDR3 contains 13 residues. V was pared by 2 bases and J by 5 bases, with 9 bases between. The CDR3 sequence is CAISEGGAETQYF. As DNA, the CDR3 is TGTGCCATCAGTGAGGGAGGGGCGGAGACCCAGTACTTC.

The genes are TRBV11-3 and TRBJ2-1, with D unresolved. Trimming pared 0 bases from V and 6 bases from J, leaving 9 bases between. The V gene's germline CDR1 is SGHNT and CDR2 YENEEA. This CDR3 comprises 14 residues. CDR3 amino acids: CASSLDGLVNEQFF. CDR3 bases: TGTGCCAGCAGCTTAGATGGGCTAGTCAATGAGCAGTTCTTC. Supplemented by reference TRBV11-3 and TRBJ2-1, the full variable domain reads EAGVVQSPRYKIIEKKQPVAFWCNPISGHNTLYWYLQNLGQGPELLIRYENEEAVDDSQLPKDRFSAERLKGVDSTLKIQPAELGDSAVYLCASSLDGLVNEQFFGPGTRLTVL.

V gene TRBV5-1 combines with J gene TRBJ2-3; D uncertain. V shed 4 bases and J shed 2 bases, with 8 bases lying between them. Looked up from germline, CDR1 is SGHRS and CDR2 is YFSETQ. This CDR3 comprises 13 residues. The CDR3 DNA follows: TGCGCCAGCAGCCTACTCCACACAGATACGCAGTATTTT. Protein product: CASSLLHTDTQYF.

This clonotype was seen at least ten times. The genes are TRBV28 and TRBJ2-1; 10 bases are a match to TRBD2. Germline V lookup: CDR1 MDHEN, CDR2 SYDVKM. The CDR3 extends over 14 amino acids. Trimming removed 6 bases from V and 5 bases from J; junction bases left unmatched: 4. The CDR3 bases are TGTGCCAGCAGGTGGACTAGCGGTGACAATGAGCAGTTCTTC. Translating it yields CASRWTSGDNEQFF.

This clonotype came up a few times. The CDR3 spells CSSWTSSQETQYF. The CDR3, as DNA: TGCAGTTCATGGACTAGCAGCCAAGAGACCCAGTACTTC. The rearrangement joins TRBV20-1 to TRBJ2-5, with TRBD2 matching over 8 bases. The CDR3 is 13 residues long. V trimming: 8 bases; J trimming: 1 base; junction bases outside the gene matches: 6. Looked up from germline, CDR1 is DFQATT and CDR2 is SNEGSKA (reference sequence).

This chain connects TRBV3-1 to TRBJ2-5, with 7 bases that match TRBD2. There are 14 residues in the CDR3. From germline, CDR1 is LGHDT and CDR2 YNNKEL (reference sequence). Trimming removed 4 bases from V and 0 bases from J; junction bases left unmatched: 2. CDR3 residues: CASSRSGYQETQYF. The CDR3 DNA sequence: TGTGCCAGCAGCCGTAGCGGGTACCAAGAGACCCAGTACTTC.

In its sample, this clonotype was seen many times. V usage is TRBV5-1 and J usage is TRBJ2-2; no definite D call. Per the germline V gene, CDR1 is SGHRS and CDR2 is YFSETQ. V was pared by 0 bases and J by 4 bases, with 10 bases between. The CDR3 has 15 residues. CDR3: CASSLALRSTGELFF. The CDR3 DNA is TGCGCCAGCAGCTTGGCGCTAAGATCCACCGGGGAGCTGTTTTTT.

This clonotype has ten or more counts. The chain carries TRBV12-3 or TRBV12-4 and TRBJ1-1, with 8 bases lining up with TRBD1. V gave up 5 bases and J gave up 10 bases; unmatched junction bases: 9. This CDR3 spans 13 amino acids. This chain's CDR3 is CASSTGGTGPAFF. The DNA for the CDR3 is TGTGCCAGCAGTACTGGGGGGACAGGACCAGCTTTCTTT.

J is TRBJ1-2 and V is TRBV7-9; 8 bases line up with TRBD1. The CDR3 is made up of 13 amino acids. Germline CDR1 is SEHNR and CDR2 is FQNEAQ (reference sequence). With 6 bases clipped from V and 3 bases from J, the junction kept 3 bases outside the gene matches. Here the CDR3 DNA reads TGTGCCAGCAGAACGACAGGGGACTATGGCTACACCTTC. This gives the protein CASRTTGDYGYTF.